Listed below are T cell receptor beta chains from one sample, sequenced in a study of T cell responses to AZD1222 COVID-19 vaccine. Libraries were prepared by immunoSEQ multiplex PCR; TCRdb keeps only in-frame clonotypes and omits some of them. The sample includes more than 120,000 clones, approximately 94% of them seen just once. The source was peripheral blood, collected on day 0 of AZD1222 vaccination. The origin of the receptors is an adult in good health. The CDR3 runs from the conserved cysteine through the conserved F or W. A D gene is named only where the DNA matches it firmly. Size is omitted from some rows. Given values are once, few, many or a class for expanded clones.

j_gene | d_gene | abundance | v_gene | CDR3nt | CDR3aa
TRBJ2-1 | - | - | TRBV7-2 | TGTGCCAGCAGCTTAATGGCCTTATTATACAATGAGCAGTTCTTC | CASSLMALLYNEQFF
TRBJ2-1 | - | few | TRBV28 | TGTGCCAGCAGGCGTGCCGGGACTCCCGCCAATGAGCAGTTCTTC | CASRRAGTPANEQFF
TRBJ1-5 | - | - | TRBV14 | TGTGCCAGCAGCCAGCTTAGTCGTGGACACTACAATCAGCCCCAGCATTTT | CASSQLSRGHYNQPQHF
TRBJ2-7 | TRBD1 | - | TRBV27 | TGTGCCAGCACCCCAAGTCAGGGGGCCGTCTACGAGCAGTACTTC | CASTPSQGAVYEQYF
TRBJ2-5 | TRBD2 | - | TRBV11-2 | TGTGCCAGCAGCGATAGCGGGAGGGAATACCAAGAGACCCAGTACTTC | CASSDSGREYQETQYF
TRBJ1-3 | - | - | TRBV29-1 | TGCAGCGTTGAACAGGCAGGGAGGTCTGGAAACACCATATATTTT | CSVEQAGRSGNTIYF
TRBJ1-4 | - | - | TRBV6-5 | TGTGCCAGCCGACGGCGTTCAACTAATGAAAAACTGTTTTTT | CASRRRSTNEKLFF
TRBJ2-7 | TRBD1 | - | TRBV7-9 | TGTGCCAGCAGCTTAGTGGGACAGGGTACCTACGAGCAGTACTTC | CASSLVGQGTYEQYF
TRBJ2-5 | TRBD1 | - | TRBV10-3 | TGTGCCATCAGTGAGTTTACAGGGGAAGAGACCCAGTACTTC | CAISEFTGEETQYF
TRBJ1-1 | TRBD1 | - | TRBV3-1/TRBV3-2 | TGTGCCAGCAGGCATCTCCGGGACAGCTCTGAAGCTTTCTTT | CASRHLRDSSEAFF
TRBJ1-2 | TRBD1 | - | TRBV6-5 | TGTGCCAGCAGCTTATCTCGGGACAGGGTATATGGCTACACCTTC | CASSLSRDRVYGYTF
TRBJ1-3 | - | - | TRBV4-2 | TGTGCCAGCAGCCAAGATTTTCCGGTATGGTCTGGAAACACCATATATTTT | CASSQDFPVWSGNTIYF
TRBJ1-4 | - | once | TRBV18 | TGTGCCAGCTCACCCCTAGAAGCAACTAATGAAAAACTGTTTTTT | CASSPLEATNEKLFF
TRBJ2-1 | - | - | TRBV5-1 | TGCGCCAGCAGCTTGGACGGGAGAAACTACAATGAGCAGTTCTTC | CASSLDGRNYNEQFF
TRBJ2-1 | - | - | TRBV15 | TGTGCCACCAGCAGAGTCGGCCGGGAGCAGTTCTTC | CATSRVGREQFF
TRBJ1-5 | - | - | TRBV6-2/TRBV6-3 | TGTGCCAGCAGTTACGGGATGACAGGTAACAATCAGCCCCAGCATTTT | CASSYGMTGNNQPQHF
TRBJ1-1 | - | - | TRBV19 | TGTGCCAGTAGTCCTCACGCGTTTCGGCAGGGCAACACTGAAGCTTTCTTT | CASSPHAFRQGNTEAFF